Below, 27 T cell receptor beta chains from the same sample are listed, as sequenced in a study of technical replicates of blood from a few donors. Repertoires were generated with immunoSEQ multiplex PCR, while TCRdb's copy carries only in-frame clones and drops some. In the table there are 70,000 to 95,000 clones, approximately 96% of which are singletons. Sequenced material: T cells isolated from PBMCs. The receptor set was obtained from a human donor in good health.

The V call is TRBV29-1, the J call TRBJ2-1; 8 bases agree with TRBD2. The CDR3 runs 14 residues. Germline values: CDR1 SQVTM, CDR2 ANQGSEA. The trim removed 4 bases at V and 7 bases at J, leaving 9 bases unmatched. This CDR3 reads CSVVKAGVPNEQFF. DNA of the CDR3: TGCAGCGTTGTAAAAGCGGGAGTCCCTAATGAGCAGTTCTTC.

V gene TRBV7-9 combines with J gene TRBJ1-5; D ambiguous. Germline lookup yields CDR1 SEHNR and CDR2 FQNEAQ (reference sequence). The CDR3 contains 15 residues. Trimming pared 1 base from V and 2 bases from J, leaving 9 bases between. CDR3 sequence (DNA): TGTGCCAGCAGCTTAGGTCGGTCGGGCAATCAGCCCCAGCATTTT. Its protein product is CASSLGRSGNQPQHF.

This chain links TRBV7-3 with TRBJ2-3, with 9 positions matching TRBD2. CDR1 is SGHTA, CDR2 FQGTGA, per germline. The junction had 4 bases not matched to a gene; V was cut back by 4 bases and J by 2 bases. CDR3 size: 15 residues. Here the CDR3 reads CASSSGLAPTDTQYF. The CDR3 DNA sequence: TGTGCCAGCAGCTCGGGACTAGCACCCACAGATACGCAGTATTTT.

The CDR3 is CASTSGTSDPPQETQYF. The CDR3, as DNA: TGTGCCAGCACGTCCGGGACTAGCGACCCCCCCCAAGAGACCCAGTACTTC. The gene calls are TRBV5-4 and TRBJ2-5; 10 bases align to TRBD2. V lost 6 bases to trimming and J lost 1 base; unmatched junction nucleotides: 12. The V gene's germline CDR1 is SGHNT and CDR2 YYREEE (reference sequence). CDR3 length: 17 residues.

The chain has TRBV2 and TRBJ1-1; D not certain. V shed 6 bases and J shed 1 base, with 15 bases lying between them. Per the germline V gene, CDR1 is SNHLY and CDR2 is FYNNEI. The length of the CDR3 is 15 residues. CDR3 loop: CASRADIGKNTEAFF. DNA of the CDR3: TGTGCCAGCAGGGCTGACATAGGCAAGAACACTGAAGCTTTCTTT.

J is TRBJ2-1 and V is TRBV4-1; D may be TRBD2 (6 bases). The CDR3 extends over 15 amino acids. V lost 6 bases, J lost 6 bases, and 18 bases lay in between. CDR1 and CDR2 (germline): MGHRA, YSYEKL. CDR3 residues: CASRMHFGTVNEQFF. In DNA, the CDR3 is TGCGCCAGCAGGATGCACTTCGGGACTGTCAATGAGCAGTTCTTC.

CDR3 loop: CASNNQGTTEAFF. For the CDR3, the DNA is TGCGCCAGCAATAATCAGGGGACCACTGAAGCTTTCTTT. The chain carries TRBV5-1 and TRBJ1-1; D possibly corresponds to TRBD1 (6 bases). CDR1 is SGHRS and CDR2 is YFSETQ in the germline V gene. V was trimmed by 6 bases and J by 4 bases, leaving 13 bases between them. The CDR3 is made up of 13 amino acids.

CDR3 bases: TGTGCCAGCAGTTACTTGGGACAGGGGGACGAGCAGTACTTC. Protein sequence: CASSYLGQGDEQYF. V gene TRBV6-5 combines with J gene TRBJ2-7; 11 positions match TRBD1. This CDR3 comprises 14 residues. Germline V gives CDR1 MNHEY, CDR2 SVGAGI. V lost 1 base and J lost 5; bases outside the gene matches: 1.

This chain joins TRBV5-1 and TRBJ2-7; 9 bases agree with TRBD2. The J segment lost 6 bases and the V segment lost 3 bases, leaving 4 bases of the junction unmatched. This CDR3 comprises 13 residues. Germline-derived CDR1 and CDR2 are SGHRS and YFSETQ. The CDR3 sequence: CASSWTSDSEQYF. The CDR3 DNA reads TGCGCCAGCAGCTGGACTAGCGACAGCGAGCAGTACTTC.

The CDR3 is CASTLGAHGYTF. The CDR3 DNA is TGTGCCAGCACCTTAGGGGCACATGGCTACACCTTC. V is TRBV6-1 and J is TRBJ1-2, with D maybe TRBD1 (5 bases). Trimming left V 7 bases short and J 6 bases short, with 12 bases between. CDR1 MNHNS and CDR2 SASEGT come from the germline V gene. CDR3 length: 12 amino acids.

This chain connects TRBV5-1 to TRBJ2-3, with 7 bases fitting TRBD2. Trimming at V came to 0 bases and at J to 4 bases, leaving 11 bases not matched to a gene. From germline, CDR1 is SGHRS and CDR2 YFSETQ. The length of the CDR3 is 17 residues. The CDR3 DNA reads TGCGCCAGCAGCTTGGCGACTAGCCCTCTTATTTCAGATACGCAGTATTTT. Its translation: CASSLATSPLISDTQYF.

This chain connects TRBV27 to TRBJ2-1, with 10 bases fitting TRBD1. This CDR3 contains 15 residues. Per the germline V gene, CDR1 is MNHEY and CDR2 is SMNVEV (reference sequence). V lost 2 bases to trimming and J lost 8 bases; unmatched junction nucleotides: 6. The CDR3 spells CASSLIGDRGYEQFF. CDR3 in DNA: TGTGCCAGCAGTTTAATAGGGGACAGGGGCTATGAGCAGTTCTTC.

The chain combines TRBV7-2 with TRBJ2-7; 9 bases line up with TRBD1. Germline loops: CDR1 SGHTA, CDR2 FQGNSA. The CDR3 totals 15 residues. Trimming took 6 bases from V and 4 from J; bases not matched to a gene: 10. DNA for the CDR3: TGTGCCAGCAGTTTAACCCGGACAGGGGTATACGAGCAGTACTTC. Translated, it gives CASSLTRTGVYEQYF.

The rearrangement joins TRBV7-9 to TRBJ1-5; no clear D. The CDR3 runs 13 residues. V was trimmed by 1 base and J by 3 bases, leaving 4 bases between them. CDR1 and CDR2 from the germline V gene are SEHNR and FQNEAQ (reference sequence). CDR3 residues: CASSLVANQPQHF. The CDR3, as DNA: TGTGCCAGCAGCTTAGTGGCCAATCAGCCCCAGCATTTT.

The chain recombines TRBV2 with TRBJ2-6; no clear D gene. Germline values: CDR1 SNHLY, CDR2 FYNNEI. The CDR3 covers 15 residues. V lost 5 bases, J lost 5 bases, and 13 bases lay in between. In DNA, the CDR3 is TGTGCCAGCAGTCAGATACAAAGTCGGGCCAACGTCCTGACTTTC. It translates to CASSQIQSRANVLTF.

The chain couples TRBV4-1 to TRBJ2-7, with TRBD2 identical over 7 bases. This CDR3 contains 16 residues. J gave up 3 bases and V 2 bases, and 10 bases lay outside the gene matches. Germline-derived CDR1 and CDR2 are MGHRA and YSYEKL. CDR3 nucleotides: TGCGCCAGCAGCCAATATAAAGGGAGGGCCTACTACGAGCAGTACTTC. Encoded protein: CASSQYKGRAYYEQYF.

This rearrangement joins TRBV11-2 to TRBJ2-1, with 7 nucleotides matching TRBD2. J lost 4 bases, V lost 5 bases, and 8 bases had no gene match. Germline V CDR1 and CDR2: SGHAT, FQNNGV. This CDR3 is built from 15 residues. CDR3 DNA: TGTGCCAGCAGCCAAGTAGCGGGTGGTTACAATGAGCAGTTCTTC. This codes for CASSQVAGGYNEQFF. Full variable domain (outside the CDR3, taken from reference TRBV11-2 and TRBJ2-1): EAGVAQSPRYKIIEKRQSVAFWCNPISGHATLYWYQQILGQGPKLLIQFQNNGVVDDSQLPKDRFSAERLKGVDSTLKIQPAKLEDSAVYLCASSQVAGGYNEQFFGPGTRLTVL.

V is TRBV30 and J is TRBJ2-7, with 7 bases lining up with TRBD1. The CDR3 contains 13 residues. In germline, CDR1 is GTSNPN, CDR2 SVGIG (reference sequence). V dropped 5 bases and J dropped 8; count of bases not matched to a gene: 12. The CDR3 spells CAWHDRDSSKQYF. The CDR3, as DNA: TGTGCCTGGCATGACCGGGACAGTTCTAAGCAGTACTTC.

The table lists this clone with a count of one. The rearrangement joins TRBV25-1 to TRBJ2-7, with a weak D call TRBD1 (6 bases). The CDR3 is 14 amino acids. V lost 2 bases to trimming and J lost 3 bases, with 11 bases between them. Germline CDR1 reads MGHDK; CDR2 reads SYGVNS. CDR3 coding DNA: TGTGCCAGCAGTGAAACCCCGGGACACTACGAGCAGTACTTC. Translation gives CASSETPGHYEQYF.

This rearrangement joins TRBV15 to TRBJ1-5; no firm D call. Germline CDR1 is LNHNV and CDR2 is YYDKDF (reference sequence). The CDR3 is made up of 13 amino acids. Trimming took 0 bases from V and 11 from J, leaving 11 bases between them. The CDR3 loop reads CATSRDLIPAQHF. As DNA, the CDR3 is TGTGCCACCAGCAGAGATTTAATCCCAGCCCAGCATTTT.

This sequence joins TRBV11-3 and TRBJ2-5; 9 bases agree with TRBD2. With 1 base clipped from V and 5 bases from J, the junction kept 5 bases outside the gene matches. Germline values: CDR1 SGHNT, CDR2 YENEEA. The CDR3 contains 15 residues. The CDR3 coding sequence is TGTGCCAGCAGCTTAGTAGCGGGAGAATCGGAGACCCAGTACTTC. Translating gives CASSLVAGESETQYF.

The rearrangement joins TRBV6-1 to TRBJ2-7, with D perhaps matching TRBD2 (5 bases). Germline V lookup: CDR1 MNHNS, CDR2 SASEGT. V lost 6 bases to trimming and J lost 3 bases, with 18 bases between them. CDR3 length: 15 amino acids. The CDR3 loop reads CASSGVNLQSYEQYF. CDR3 nucleotides: TGTGCCAGCAGCGGGGTGAATTTACAGAGCTACGAGCAGTACTTC.

Concerning this clone: A junction boundary mismatches the germline segment, possibly from a read error. This chain uses TRBV27 with TRBJ1-2; TRBD1 matches at 9 bases. The CDR3 sequence is 18 residues long. CDR1 and CDR2 from the germline V gene are MNHEY and SMNVEV (reference sequence). CDR3 DNA sequence: TGTGCCAGCAGCACCCATGGCACCGGGACAGGGTTCCCCTATGGCTATACCTTC. Its protein product is CASSTHGTGTGFPYGYTF.

In this sample, this clone turned up once. The chain combines TRBV4-1 with TRBJ1-1; D might be TRBD1 (5 bases). The CDR3 consists of 16 residues. Germline loops: CDR1 MGHRA, CDR2 YSYEKL. Trimming cost V 2 bases and J 2 bases, with 15 bases left between them. CDR3 in amino acids: CASSQPYGGYNTEAFF. The CDR3 coding sequence is TGCGCCAGCAGCCAACCCTATGGGGGGTATAACACTGAAGCTTTCTTT.

The V gene is TRBV7-9, the J gene TRBJ1-1, with D hard to call. Germline V gives CDR1 SEHNR, CDR2 FQNEAQ (reference sequence). CDR3 size: 12 residues. V was clipped by 2 bases and J by 5 bases, with 6 bases between them. The CDR3 nucleotides read TGTGCCAGCAGCTTACGGGGTACTGAAGCTTTCTTT. It specifies CASSLRGTEAFF.

V is TRBV6-1 and J is TRBJ2-7; 9 bases map to TRBD2. Germline trimming cut 0 bases from V and 5 bases from J; bases unmatched to any gene: 11. Germline V gene sequence: CDR1 MNHNS, CDR2 SASEGT. The CDR3 loop spans 17 amino acids. CDR3 nucleotides: TGTGCCAGCAGTGAAGCGCTGGAGCGGGAGGACATCCACGAGCAGTACTTC. It codes for CASSEALEREDIHEQYF.

The chain carries TRBV27 and TRBJ2-5; 9 nucleotides align to TRBD1. The germline V gene has CDR1 MNHEY and CDR2 SMNVEV (reference sequence). CDR3 length equals 16 residues. V gave up 5 bases and J gave up 0 bases; unmatched junction bases: 7. This CDR3 reads CASSLTGGTYQETQYF. The CDR3 DNA reads TGTGCCAGCAGTCTTACAGGGGGCACGTACCAAGAGACCCAGTACTTC.